These 26 T cell receptor beta chains originate from one sample sequenced in a study of lymphopenia after photon versus proton radiotherapy. Method: immunoSEQ multiplex PCR; TCRdb's copy keeps in-frame clones and lacks some. The sample comprises 35,000 to 40,000 clones, approximately 87% of which are singletons, and under 3.5% rests with the top ten. The material sequenced was peripheral blood, taken from a patient treated with photon-based radiotherapy. The receptor set was obtained from a man in his fifties with gastric cancer.

The V call is TRBV11-3, the J call TRBJ2-2; D is unclear. V lost 5 bases and J lost 0, with 25 bases in between. The CDR3 extends over 20 amino acids. The V gene's germline CDR1 is SGHNT and CDR2 YENEEA. In DNA, the CDR3 is TGTGCCAGCAGCCTCACCCTCCCGTTGGGTAGTACCCCGAACACCGGGGAGCTGTTTTTT. Its protein is CASSLTLPLGSTPNTGELFF.

This chain joins TRBV11-1 and TRBJ2-2; D call uncertain. Per the germline V gene, CDR1 is SGHAT and CDR2 is FQDESV (reference sequence). The CDR3 runs to 15 residues. Trimming left V 1 base short and J 3 bases short, with 9 bases between. The CDR3 protein is CASSLGGTDTGELFF. The CDR3 DNA reads as TGTGCCAGCAGCTTAGGGGGAACAGACACCGGGGAGCTGTTTTTT.

The chain uses TRBV28 and TRBJ2-7, with 8 bases fitting TRBD1. CDR3 length: 15 amino acids. V trimming: 7 bases; J trimming: 0 bases; junction bases outside the gene matches: 8. CDR1 is MDHEN, CDR2 SYDVKM, per germline. The CDR3 reads CASTRGQVSSYEQYF. CDR3 bases: TGTGCCAGCACCCGGGGACAGGTTAGCTCCTACGAGCAGTACTTC.

The chain employs TRBV7-2 and TRBJ1-6, with TRBD1 matching over 8 bases. Trimming took 6 bases from V and 9 from J; bases not matched to a gene: 7. CDR1 and CDR2 from the germline V gene are SGHTA and FQGNSA. The CDR3 is 14 residues long. The CDR3 bases are TGTGCCAGCAGTTTCGGACAGGGCGGTTCACCCCTCCACTTT. Its translation is CASSFGQGGSPLHF.

The rearrangement uses TRBV28 and TRBJ2-1; TRBD2 matches at 12 bases. This CDR3 has 16 residues. The junction had 6 bases not matched to a gene; V was cut back by 1 base and J by 8 bases. Germline V gene lookup returns CDR1 MDHEN and CDR2 SYDVKM. This chain's CDR3 is CASSLSQTSGSDEQFF. CDR3 DNA: TGTGCCAGCAGTTTATCCCAGACTAGCGGGAGCGATGAGCAGTTCTTC.

CDR3 coding DNA: TGTGTATGTCCCGGGGAGCTGTTTTTT. This codes for CVCPGELFF. The chain combines TRBV12-1 with TRBJ2-2; the table's TRBD2 call for D was not verified on the DNA. TRBV12-1 is a recognized pseudogene. The CDR3 sequence is 9 residues long.

This clone has only one observation. The chain links TRBV7-2 to TRBJ1-3; a possible D gene is TRBD1 (5 bases). Germline V gene sequence: CDR1 SGHTA, CDR2 FQGNSA. This CDR3 comprises 14 residues. Trimming cost V 5 bases and J 5 bases, with 13 bases left between them. The CDR3 here is CASSLGQRRNTIYF. CDR3 coding DNA: TGTGCCAGCAGCCTCGGACAAAGGAGAAACACCATATATTTT. Using reference TRBV7-2 and TRBJ1-3 for the parts outside the CDR3, the full variable domain is GAGVSQSPSNKVTEKGKDVELRCDPISGHTALYWYRQSLGQGLEFLIYFQGNSAPDKSGLPSDRFSAERTGGSVSTLTIQRTQQEDSAVYLCASSLGQRRNTIYFGEGSWLTVV.

The chain employs TRBV5-1 and TRBJ2-1, with TRBD1 as a possible D gene (8 bases). This CDR3 contains 15 residues. Germline V CDR1 and CDR2: SGHRS, YFSETQ. Trimming removed 0 bases from V and 8 bases from J, with 15 bases in between. The CDR3 DNA follows: TGCGCCAGCAGCTTGGAACAGGGGGGGAACGATGAGCAGTTCTTC. Translated: CASSLEQGGNDEQFF.

The chain joins TRBV18 to TRBJ2-7; 9 nucleotides agree with TRBD1. Germline lookup yields CDR1 KGHSH and CDR2 LQKENI. CDR3 size: 15 residues. The junction had 5 bases not matched to a gene; V was cut back by 0 bases and J by 5 bases. Here the CDR3 DNA reads TGTGCCAGCTCACCACCAACAGGGGGCATCAACGAGCAGTACTTC. This sequence encodes CASSPPTGGINEQYF.

The rearrangement uses TRBV5-4 and TRBJ2-7, with 7 nucleotides matching TRBD2. Germline V gives CDR1 SGHNT, CDR2 YYREEE (reference sequence). Trimming at V came to 1 base and at J to 2 bases, leaving 3 bases not matched to a gene. The CDR3 runs to 14 residues. CDR3 in amino acids: CASSLLTSAYEQYF. Here the CDR3 DNA reads TGTGCCAGCAGCTTGCTCACTAGCGCCTACGAGCAGTACTTC.

This clone was picked up a small number of times. This rearrangement joins TRBV11-2 to TRBJ1-4; weak D call: TRBD1 (6 bases). CDR3 size: 15 residues. CDR1 SGHAT and CDR2 FQNNGV come from the germline V gene. The V end was cut by 5 bases, the J end by 5 bases, with 15 bases between. The CDR3 sequence is CASSMYRALNEKLFF. The CDR3 DNA follows: TGTGCCAGCAGCATGTACAGGGCACTAAATGAAAAACTGTTTTTT.

The CDR3, as DNA: TGTGCCAGCTCGGGGGTTAACACTGAAGCTTTCTTT. It is translated as CASSGVNTEAFF. The chain carries TRBV25-1 and TRBJ1-1, with D perhaps matching TRBD1 (5 bases). This CDR3 is 12 amino acids long. CDR1 is MGHDK and CDR2 is SYGVNS in the germline V gene. Trimming took off 8 bases at V and 2 bases at J, with 9 bases between the two ends.

There are a few counts of this clone. This chain joins TRBV29-1 and TRBJ2-7; 7 nucleotides align to TRBD2. CDR3 size: 13 residues. Germline V CDR1 and CDR2: SQVTM, ANQGSEA. After removal of 6 bases from V and 0 bases from J, the junction contained 5 bases not matched to a gene. The DNA of the CDR3 is TGCAGCGTGGGCTCTAGCGGCTCCTACGAGCAGTACTTC. Translating gives CSVGSSGSYEQYF.

This chain links TRBV2 with TRBJ2-7; no clear D gene. Germline CDR1 is SNHLY and CDR2 is FYNNEI. The CDR3 contains 13 residues. V lost 6 bases, J lost 0 bases, and 9 bases lay in between. The CDR3 is CASSGISSYEQYF. The DNA of the CDR3 is TGTGCCAGCAGCGGAATCAGCTCCTACGAGCAGTACTTC. The variable domain in full, with the rest retrieved from reference TRBV2 and TRBJ2-7, is EPEVTQTPSHQVTQMGQEVILRCVPISNHLYFYWYRQILGQKVEFLVSFYNNEISEKSEIFDDQFSVERPDGSNFTLKIRSTKLEDSAMYFCASSGISSYEQYFGPGTRLTVT.

V is TRBV7-9 and J is TRBJ2-2; 9 bases line up with TRBD1. V was clipped by 1 base and J by 4 bases; unmatched bases: 4. CDR1 is SEHNR, CDR2 FQNEAQ, per germline (reference sequence). The CDR3 sequence is 16 residues long. CDR3 region: CASSLVGQGSTGELFF. For the CDR3, the DNA is TGTGCCAGCAGCTTAGTAGGACAGGGGTCCACCGGGGAGCTGTTTTTT.

The rearrangement joins TRBV7-6 to TRBJ2-7; TRBD1 might be the D (5 bases). Per the germline V gene, CDR1 is SGHVS and CDR2 is FNYEAQ. The CDR3 is 13 residues long. Trimming removed 4 bases from V and 4 bases from J, with 11 bases in between. CDR3 region: CASSSETAYEQYF. CDR3 DNA sequence: TGTGCCAGCAGCTCGGAGACAGCATACGAGCAGTACTTC.

V usage is TRBV4-1 and J usage is TRBJ1-2; D not certain. V lost 1 base and J lost 10, with 13 bases in between. This CDR3 is built from 13 residues. Germline CDR1 is MGHRA and CDR2 is YSYEKL. The CDR3 DNA reads as TGCGCCAGCAGCCAAGTAGGCAATAAGGCCTACACCTTC. Translating gives CASSQVGNKAYTF.

V and J are TRBV19 and TRBJ2-3; the D is unclear. The length of the CDR3 is 16 residues. The V gene lost 1 base and the J gene lost 4 bases, with 15 bases spanning the gap. CDR1 and CDR2 (germline): LNHDA, SQIVND (reference sequence). This chain's CDR3 is CASSIGSAAEADTQYF. The CDR3 DNA reads as TGTGCCAGTAGTATAGGTTCGGCGGCCGAGGCAGATACGCAGTATTTT.

This clone was observed a few times. The gene calls are TRBV14 and TRBJ1-3; tentative D call: TRBD1 (5 bases). CDR1 is SGHDN and CDR2 is FVKESK in the germline V gene. The CDR3 has 19 residues. V was trimmed by 0 bases and J by 4 bases, leaving 22 bases between them. The CDR3 is CASSQDLGTRAISGNTIYF. Written as DNA, the CDR3 is TGTGCCAGCAGCCAAGACCTCGGGACCCGGGCTATATCCGGAAACACCATATATTTT.

The chain recombines TRBV30 with TRBJ1-3; 11 positions match TRBD1. V gave up 3 bases and J gave up 2 bases; unmatched junction bases: 9. The CDR3 length is 17 residues. CDR1 and CDR2 from the germline V gene are GTSNPN and SVGIG (reference sequence). The CDR3 nucleotides read TGTGCCTGGAGACAAAAGCCGGGACAGGGGGCTGGAAACACCATATATTTT. Protein: CAWRQKPGQGAGNTIYF.

The chain employs TRBV28 and TRBJ1-4, with D perhaps matching TRBD1 (5 bases). Germline V gene data show CDR1 as MDHEN and CDR2 as SYDVKM. The CDR3 spans 14 residues. V lost 10 bases, J lost 8 bases, and 20 bases lay in between. This CDR3 reads CATSAGRVWEKLFF. DNA of the CDR3: TGTGCCACGTCAGCAGGGCGAGTTTGGGAAAAACTGTTTTTT.

The count of this clone is one. The chain uses TRBV30 and TRBJ1-1, with D perhaps matching TRBD1 (6 bases). This CDR3 region has 15 residues. V shed 0 bases and J shed 5 bases, with 16 bases lying between them. CDR1 GTSNPN and CDR2 SVGIG come from the germline V gene (reference sequence). The CDR3 DNA sequence: TGTGCCTGGAGTGTACCTGGGGGGCTGGGAACTGAAGCTTTCTTT. It encodes CAWSVPGGLGTEAFF.

The chain links TRBV18 to TRBJ2-2; D gene unclear. CDR3 size: 12 residues. V gave up 5 bases and J gave up 6 bases, with 7 bases separating them. CDR1 is KGHSH, CDR2 LQKENI, per germline. The CDR3 DNA sequence: TGTGCCAGCTCATCTTATTCCGGGGAGCTGTTTTTT. Translated, it gives CASSSYSGELFF.

The rearrangement uses TRBV6-6 and TRBJ1-5; D is unclear. V was pared by 0 bases and J by 1 base, with 4 bases between. Germline V gene sequence: CDR1 MNHNY, CDR2 SVGAGI (reference sequence). The CDR3 runs to 14 residues. The CDR3 loop reads CASSYSMSNQPQHF. The CDR3 nucleotides read TGTGCCAGCAGTTACTCGATGAGCAATCAGCCCCAGCATTTT.

The gene calls are TRBV9 and TRBJ2-7; TRBD1 matches at 7 bases. With 0 bases clipped from V and 3 bases from J, the junction kept 3 bases outside the gene matches. The length of the CDR3 is 14 residues. Germline-derived CDR1 and CDR2 are SGDLS and YYNGEE. In DNA, the CDR3 is TGTGCCAGCAGCGTAGGGTCAGGGGGCTACGAGCAGTACTTC. Its translation is CASSVGSGGYEQYF.

V and J are TRBV4-1 and TRBJ2-4; D unclear. Germline loops: CDR1 MGHRA, CDR2 YSYEKL. The CDR3 runs 13 residues. V shed 1 base and J shed 8 bases, with 9 bases lying between them. The CDR3 region is CASSQGSGDIQYF. Written as DNA, the CDR3 is TGCGCCAGCAGCCAAGGGTCCGGAGACATTCAGTACTTC.